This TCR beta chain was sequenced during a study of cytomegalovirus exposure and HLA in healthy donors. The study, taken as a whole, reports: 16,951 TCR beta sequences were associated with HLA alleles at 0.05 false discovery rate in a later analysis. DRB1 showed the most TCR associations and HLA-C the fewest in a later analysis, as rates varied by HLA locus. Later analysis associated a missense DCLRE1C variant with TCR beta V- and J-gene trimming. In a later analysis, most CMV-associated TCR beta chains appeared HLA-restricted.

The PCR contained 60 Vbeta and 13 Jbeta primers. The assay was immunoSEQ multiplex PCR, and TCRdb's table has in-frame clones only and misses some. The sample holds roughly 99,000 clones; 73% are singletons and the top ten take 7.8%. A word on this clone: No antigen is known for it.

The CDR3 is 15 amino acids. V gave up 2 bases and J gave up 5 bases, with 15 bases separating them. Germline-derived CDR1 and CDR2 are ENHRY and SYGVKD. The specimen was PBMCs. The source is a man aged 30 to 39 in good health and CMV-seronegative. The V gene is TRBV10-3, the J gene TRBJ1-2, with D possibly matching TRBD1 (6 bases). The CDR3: CAISETGLGTYGYTF. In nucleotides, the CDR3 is TGTGCCATCAGTGAGACAGGGCTGGGAACTTATGGCTACACCTTC.